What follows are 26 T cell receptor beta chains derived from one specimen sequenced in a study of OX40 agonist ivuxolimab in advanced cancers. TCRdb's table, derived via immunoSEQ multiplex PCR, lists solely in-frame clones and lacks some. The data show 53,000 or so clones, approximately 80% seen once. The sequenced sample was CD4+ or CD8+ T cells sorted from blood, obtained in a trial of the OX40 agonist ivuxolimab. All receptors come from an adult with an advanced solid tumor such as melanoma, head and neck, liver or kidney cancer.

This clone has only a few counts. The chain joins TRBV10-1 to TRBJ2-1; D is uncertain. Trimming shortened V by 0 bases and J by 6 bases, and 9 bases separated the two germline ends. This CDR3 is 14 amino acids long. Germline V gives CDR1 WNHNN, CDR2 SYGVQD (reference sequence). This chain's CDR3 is CASSESISVNEQFF. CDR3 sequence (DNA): TGCGCCAGCAGTGAGTCGATATCGGTCAATGAGCAGTTCTTC.

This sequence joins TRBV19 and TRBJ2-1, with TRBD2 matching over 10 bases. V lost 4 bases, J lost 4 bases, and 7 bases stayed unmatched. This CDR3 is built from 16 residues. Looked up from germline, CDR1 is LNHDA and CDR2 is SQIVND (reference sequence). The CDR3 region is CASSTVAGGPYNEQFF. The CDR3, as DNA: TGTGCCAGTAGTACGGTAGCGGGAGGCCCTTACAATGAGCAGTTCTTC.

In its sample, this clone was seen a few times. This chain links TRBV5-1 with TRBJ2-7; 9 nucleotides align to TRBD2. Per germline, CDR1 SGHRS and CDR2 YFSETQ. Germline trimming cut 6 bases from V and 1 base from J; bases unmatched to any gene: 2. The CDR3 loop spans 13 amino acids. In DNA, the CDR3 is TGCGCCAGCACGCTAGCGGGGTCCTACGAGCAGTACTTC. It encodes CASTLAGSYEQYF.

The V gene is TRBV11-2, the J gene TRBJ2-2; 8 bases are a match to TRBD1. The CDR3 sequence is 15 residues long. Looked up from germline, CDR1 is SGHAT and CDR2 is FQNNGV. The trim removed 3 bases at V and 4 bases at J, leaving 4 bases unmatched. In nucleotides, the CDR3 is TGTGCCAGCAGCTTCAGGGACAGGTTCACCGGGGAGCTGTTTTTT. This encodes CASSFRDRFTGELFF.

DNA for the CDR3: TGCGCCAGCAGCCAGCTCCCGACGGGATATAGCAATCAGCCCCAGCATTTT. Protein: CASSQLPTGYSNQPQHF. This rearrangement joins TRBV4-1 to TRBJ1-5; D gene uncertain. This CDR3 comprises 17 residues. Germline CDR1 MGHRA, CDR2 YSYEKL. V was cut by 3 bases and J by 0 bases, with 15 bases left in between.

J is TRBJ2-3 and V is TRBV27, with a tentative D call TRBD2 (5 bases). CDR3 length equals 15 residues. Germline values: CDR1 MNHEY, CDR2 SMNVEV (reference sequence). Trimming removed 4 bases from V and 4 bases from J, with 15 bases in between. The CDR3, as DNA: TGTGCCAGCAGTTCAAACTCGGGGAACCCAGATACGCAGTATTTT. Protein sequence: CASSSNSGNPDTQYF.

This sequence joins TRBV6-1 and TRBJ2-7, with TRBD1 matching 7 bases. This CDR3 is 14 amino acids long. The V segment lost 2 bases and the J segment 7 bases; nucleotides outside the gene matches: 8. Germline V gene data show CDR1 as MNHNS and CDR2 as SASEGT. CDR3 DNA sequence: TGTGCCAGCAGTGAATTCGGACAGGACCGTGAGCAGTACTTC. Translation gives CASSEFGQDREQYF.

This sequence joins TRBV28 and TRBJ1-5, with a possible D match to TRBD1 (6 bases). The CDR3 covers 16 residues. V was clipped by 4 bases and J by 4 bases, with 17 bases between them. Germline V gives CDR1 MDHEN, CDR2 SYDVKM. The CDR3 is CASSSGTPVGNQPQHF. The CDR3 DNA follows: TGTGCCAGCAGTTCAGGGACACCCGTCGGGAATCAGCCCCAGCATTTT.

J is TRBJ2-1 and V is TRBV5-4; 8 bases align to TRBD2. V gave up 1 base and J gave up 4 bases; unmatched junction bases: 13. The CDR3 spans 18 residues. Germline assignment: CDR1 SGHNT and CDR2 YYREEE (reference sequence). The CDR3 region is CASSLPPRGGVGYNEQFF. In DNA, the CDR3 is TGTGCCAGCAGCTTGCCCCCCCGGGGGGGGGTAGGGTACAATGAGCAGTTCTTC. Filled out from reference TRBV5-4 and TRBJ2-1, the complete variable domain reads ETGVTQSPTHLIKTRGQQVTLRCSSQSGHNTVSWYQQALGQGPQFIFQYYREEENGRGNFPPRFSGLQFPNYSSELNVNALELDDSALYLCASSLPPRGGVGYNEQFFGPGTRLTVL.

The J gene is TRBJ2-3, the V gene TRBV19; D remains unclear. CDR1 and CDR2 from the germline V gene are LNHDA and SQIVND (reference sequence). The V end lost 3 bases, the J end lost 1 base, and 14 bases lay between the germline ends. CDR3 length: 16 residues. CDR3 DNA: TGTGCCAGTAGTATCCTTAGGATGACCCGCACAGATACGCAGTATTTT. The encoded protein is CASSILRMTRTDTQYF.

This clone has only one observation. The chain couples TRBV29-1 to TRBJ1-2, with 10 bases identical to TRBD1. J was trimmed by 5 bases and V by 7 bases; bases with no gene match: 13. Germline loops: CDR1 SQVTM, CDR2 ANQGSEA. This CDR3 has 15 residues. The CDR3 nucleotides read TGCAGCGCCGGGACAGGGGTCAGGGAAGGATATGGCTACACCTTC. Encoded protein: CSAGTGVREGYGYTF.

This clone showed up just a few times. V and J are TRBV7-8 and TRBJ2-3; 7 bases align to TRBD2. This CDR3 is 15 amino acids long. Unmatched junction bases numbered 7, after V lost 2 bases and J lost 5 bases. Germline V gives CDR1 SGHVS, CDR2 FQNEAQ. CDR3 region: CASSLFGRERDTQYF. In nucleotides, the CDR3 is TGTGCCAGCAGCTTATTCGGGCGGGAGCGAGATACGCAGTATTTT.

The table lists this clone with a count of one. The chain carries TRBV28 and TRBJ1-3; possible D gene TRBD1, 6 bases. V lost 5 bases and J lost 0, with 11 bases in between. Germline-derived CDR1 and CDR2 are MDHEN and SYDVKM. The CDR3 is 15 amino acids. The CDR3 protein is CASSPRGISGNTIYF. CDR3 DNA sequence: TGTGCCAGCAGTCCCAGGGGCATCTCTGGAAACACCATATATTTT.

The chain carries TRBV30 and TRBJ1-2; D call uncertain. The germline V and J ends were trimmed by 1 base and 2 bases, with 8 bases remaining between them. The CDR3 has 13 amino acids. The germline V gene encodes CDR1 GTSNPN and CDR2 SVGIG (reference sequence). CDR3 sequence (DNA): TGTGCCTGGAGTGGCGGACTAAACTATGGCTACACCTTC. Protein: CAWSGGLNYGYTF.

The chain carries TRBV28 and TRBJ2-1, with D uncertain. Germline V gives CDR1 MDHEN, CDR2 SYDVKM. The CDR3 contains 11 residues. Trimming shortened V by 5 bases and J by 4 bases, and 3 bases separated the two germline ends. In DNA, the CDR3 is TGTGCCAGCAGTACTTACAATGAGCAGTTCTTC. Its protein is CASSTYNEQFF.

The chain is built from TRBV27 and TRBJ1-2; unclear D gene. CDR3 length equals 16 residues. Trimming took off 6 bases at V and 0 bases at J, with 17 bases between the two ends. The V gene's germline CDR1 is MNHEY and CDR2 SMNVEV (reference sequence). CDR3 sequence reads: CASRTLRGEPNYGYTF. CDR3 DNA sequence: TGTGCCAGCAGGACATTAAGAGGCGAACCTAACTATGGCTACACCTTC.

Here the CDR3 DNA reads TGTGCCAGCAGTGCACCGGGACAGGGTTCCTACGAGCAGTACTTC. Translating gives CASSAPGQGSYEQYF. J is TRBJ2-7 and V is TRBV28; 9 positions match TRBD1. The CDR3 is 15 amino acids. CDR1 and CDR2 (germline): MDHEN, SYDVKM. With V trimmed by 5 bases and J by 1 base, 6 bases remained unmatched.

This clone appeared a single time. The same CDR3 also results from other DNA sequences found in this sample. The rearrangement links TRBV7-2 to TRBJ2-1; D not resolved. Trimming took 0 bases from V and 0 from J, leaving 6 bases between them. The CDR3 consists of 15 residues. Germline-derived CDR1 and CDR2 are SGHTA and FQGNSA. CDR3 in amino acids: CASSLASSSYNEQFF. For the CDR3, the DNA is TGTGCCAGCAGCTTAGCGTCGAGCTCCTACAATGAGCAGTTCTTC.

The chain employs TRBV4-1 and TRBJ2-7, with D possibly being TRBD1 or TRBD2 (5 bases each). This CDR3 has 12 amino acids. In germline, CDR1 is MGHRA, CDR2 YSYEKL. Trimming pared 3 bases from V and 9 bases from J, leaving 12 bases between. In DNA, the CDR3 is TGCGCCAGCAGCCAGATGGGGGTCCCGCAGTACTTC. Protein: CASSQMGVPQYF.

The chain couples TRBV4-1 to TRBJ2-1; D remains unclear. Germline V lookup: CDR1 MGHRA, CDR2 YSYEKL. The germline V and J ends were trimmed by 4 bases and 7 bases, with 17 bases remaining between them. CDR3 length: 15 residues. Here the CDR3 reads CASSRPESSSNEQFF. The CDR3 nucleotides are TGCGCCAGCAGCCGGCCGGAGAGCTCATCGAATGAGCAGTTCTTC.

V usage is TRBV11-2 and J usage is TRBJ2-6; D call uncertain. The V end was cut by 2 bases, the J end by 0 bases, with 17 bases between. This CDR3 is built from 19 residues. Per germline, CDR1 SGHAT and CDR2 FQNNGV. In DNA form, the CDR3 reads TGTGCCAGCAGCTTATCCCCAGACCCGGCTCTCTCTGGGGCCAACGTCCTGACTTTC. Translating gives CASSLSPDPALSGANVLTF.

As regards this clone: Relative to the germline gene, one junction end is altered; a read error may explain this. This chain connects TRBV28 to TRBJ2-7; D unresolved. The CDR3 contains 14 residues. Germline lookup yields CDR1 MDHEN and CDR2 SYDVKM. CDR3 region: CASSYGHDSHEQYF. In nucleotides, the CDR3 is TGTGCCAGCAGCTACGGTCACGACTCCCACGAGCAGTACTTC. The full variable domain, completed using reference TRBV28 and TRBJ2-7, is DVKVTQSSRYLVKRTGEKVFLECVQDMDHENMFWYRQDPGLGLRLIYFSYDVKMKEKGDIPEGYSVSREKKERFSLILESASTNQTSMYLCASSYGHDSHEQYFGPGTRLTVT.

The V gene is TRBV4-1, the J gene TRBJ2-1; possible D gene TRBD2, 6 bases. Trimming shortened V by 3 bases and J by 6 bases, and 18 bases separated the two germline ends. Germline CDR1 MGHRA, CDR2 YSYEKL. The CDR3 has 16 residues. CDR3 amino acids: CASSHDSGLGINEQFF. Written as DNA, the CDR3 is TGCGCCAGCAGCCACGATAGCGGATTGGGTATCAATGAGCAGTTCTTC.

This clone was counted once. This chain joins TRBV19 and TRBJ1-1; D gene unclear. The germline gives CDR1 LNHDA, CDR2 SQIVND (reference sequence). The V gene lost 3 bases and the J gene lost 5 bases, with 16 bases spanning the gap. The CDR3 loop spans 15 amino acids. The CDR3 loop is CASSMRVTGRTEAFF. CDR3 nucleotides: TGTGCCAGTAGTATGAGGGTCACGGGAAGGACTGAAGCTTTCTTT.

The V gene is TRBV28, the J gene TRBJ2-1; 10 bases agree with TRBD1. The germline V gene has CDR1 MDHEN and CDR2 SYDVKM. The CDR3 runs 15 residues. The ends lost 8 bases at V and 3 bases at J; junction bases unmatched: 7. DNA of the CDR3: TGTGCCAGCTCTTCCTGGACAGGGGGCTACAATGAGCAGTTCTTC. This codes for CASSSWTGGYNEQFF.

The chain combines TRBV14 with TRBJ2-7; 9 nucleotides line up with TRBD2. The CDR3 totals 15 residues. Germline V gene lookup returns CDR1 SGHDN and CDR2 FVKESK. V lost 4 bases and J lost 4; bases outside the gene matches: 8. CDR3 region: CASSLLAGTMYEQYF. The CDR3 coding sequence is TGTGCCAGCAGCCTCCTAGCGGGAACCATGTACGAGCAGTACTTC.